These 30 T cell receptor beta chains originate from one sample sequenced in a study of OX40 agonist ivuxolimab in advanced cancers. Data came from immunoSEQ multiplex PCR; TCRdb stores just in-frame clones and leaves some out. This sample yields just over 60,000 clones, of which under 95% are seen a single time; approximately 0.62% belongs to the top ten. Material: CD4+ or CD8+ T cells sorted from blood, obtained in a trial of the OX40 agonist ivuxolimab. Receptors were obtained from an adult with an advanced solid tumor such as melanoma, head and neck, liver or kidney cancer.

CDR3 DNA: TGTGCCACCAGCAGAGATAGACTTGGCTACACCTTC. Protein product: CATSRDRLGYTF. The chain joins TRBV15 to TRBJ1-2; D is unresolved. This CDR3 is built from 12 residues. Germline V gives CDR1 LNHNV, CDR2 YYDKDF (reference sequence). V was pared by 0 bases and J by 7 bases, with 6 bases between.

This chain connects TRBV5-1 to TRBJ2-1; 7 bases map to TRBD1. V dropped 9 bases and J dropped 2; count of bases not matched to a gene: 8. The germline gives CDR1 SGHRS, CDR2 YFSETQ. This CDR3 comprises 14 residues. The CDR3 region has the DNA TGCGCCAACAATGGACAGGACACCTACAATGAGCAGTTCTTC. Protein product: CANNGQDTYNEQFF.

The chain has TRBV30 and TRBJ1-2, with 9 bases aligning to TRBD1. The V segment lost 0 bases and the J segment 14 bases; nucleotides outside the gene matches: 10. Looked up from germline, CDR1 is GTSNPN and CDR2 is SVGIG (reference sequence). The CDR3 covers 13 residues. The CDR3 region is CAWSVQGAARGTF. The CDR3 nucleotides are TGTGCCTGGAGTGTACAGGGGGCCGCGCGTGGTACCTTC. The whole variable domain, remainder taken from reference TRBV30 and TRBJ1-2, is SQTIHQWPATLVQPVGSPLSLECTVEGTSNPNLYWYRQAAGRGLQLLFYSVGIGQISSEVPQNLSASRPQDRQFILSSKKLLLSDSGFYLCAWSVQGAARGTFGSGTRLTVV.

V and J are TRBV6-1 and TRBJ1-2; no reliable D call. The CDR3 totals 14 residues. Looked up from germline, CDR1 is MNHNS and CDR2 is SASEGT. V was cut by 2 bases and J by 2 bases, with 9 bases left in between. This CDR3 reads CASSESGRNYGYTF. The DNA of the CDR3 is TGTGCCAGCAGTGAAAGTGGCAGGAACTATGGCTACACCTTC.

The CDR3 region is CASSRTGTYEQYF. The CDR3 nucleotides read TGTGCCAGCAGCCGGACAGGAACCTACGAGCAGTACTTC. This sequence joins TRBV7-8 and TRBJ2-7; 7 bases are shared with TRBD1. The germline V gene has CDR1 SGHVS and CDR2 FQNEAQ. The CDR3 covers 13 residues. V dropped 5 bases and J dropped 2; count of bases not matched to a gene: 3.

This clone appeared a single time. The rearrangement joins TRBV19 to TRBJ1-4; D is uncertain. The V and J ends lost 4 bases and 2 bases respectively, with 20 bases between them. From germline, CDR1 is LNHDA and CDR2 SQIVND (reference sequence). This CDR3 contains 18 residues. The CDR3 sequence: CASSTAYPSGRTNEKLFF. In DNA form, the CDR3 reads TGTGCCAGTAGTACCGCTTACCCCTCCGGCAGGACTAATGAAAAACTGTTTTTT.

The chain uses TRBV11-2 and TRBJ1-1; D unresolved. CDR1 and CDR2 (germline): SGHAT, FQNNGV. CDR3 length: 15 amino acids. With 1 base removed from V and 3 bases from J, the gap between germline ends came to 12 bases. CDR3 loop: CASSLGGGFDTEAFF. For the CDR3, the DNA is TGTGCCAGCAGCTTAGGTGGAGGGTTCGACACTGAAGCTTTCTTT.

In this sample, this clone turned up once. Here the CDR3 DNA reads TGCGCCAGCAGCGCCCGGGGGACAGGGGCTTGGGGAGTGAACACTGAAGCTTTCTTT. Translating it yields CASSARGTGAWGVNTEAFF. The V gene is TRBV5-1, the J gene TRBJ1-1; 10 bases agree with TRBD1. CDR3 length: 19 amino acids. Trimming took 4 bases from V and 0 from J; bases not matched to a gene: 15. Germline V gives CDR1 SGHRS, CDR2 YFSETQ.

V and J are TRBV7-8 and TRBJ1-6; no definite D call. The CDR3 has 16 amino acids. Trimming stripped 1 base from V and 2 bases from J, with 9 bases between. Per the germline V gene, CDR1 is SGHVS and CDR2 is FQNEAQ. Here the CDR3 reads CASSLVLSPYNSPLHF. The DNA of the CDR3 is TGTGCCAGCAGCTTAGTTCTAAGTCCCTATAATTCACCCCTCCACTTT. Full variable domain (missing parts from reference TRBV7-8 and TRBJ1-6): GAGVSQSPRYKVAKRGQDVALRCDPISGHVSLFWYQQALGQGPEFLTYFQNEAQLDKSGLPSDRFFAERPEGSVSTLKIQRTQQEDSAVYLCASSLVLSPYNSPLHFGNGTRLTVT.

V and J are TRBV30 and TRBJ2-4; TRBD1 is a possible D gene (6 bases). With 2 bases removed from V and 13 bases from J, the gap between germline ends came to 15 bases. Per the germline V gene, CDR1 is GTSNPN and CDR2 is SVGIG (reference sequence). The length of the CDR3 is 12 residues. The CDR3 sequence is CAWSTTGTRQYF. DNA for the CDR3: TGTGCCTGGAGTACGACTGGGACAAGACAGTACTTC.

The CDR3 region has the DNA TGTGCCTGGAGGCCGGGAGGGGGCTACGAGCAGTACTTC. This gives the protein CAWRPGGGYEQYF. The chain carries TRBV30 and TRBJ2-7; TRBD2 matches at 8 bases. The CDR3 spans 13 residues. Looked up from germline, CDR1 is GTSNPN and CDR2 is SVGIG (reference sequence). V lost 3 bases to trimming and J lost 3 bases; unmatched junction nucleotides: 4.

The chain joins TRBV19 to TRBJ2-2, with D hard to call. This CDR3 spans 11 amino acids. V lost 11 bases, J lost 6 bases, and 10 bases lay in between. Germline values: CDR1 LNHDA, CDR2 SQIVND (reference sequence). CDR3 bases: TGTGCCGGAAAATCCGCCGGGGAGCTGTTTTTT. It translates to CAGKSAGELFF.

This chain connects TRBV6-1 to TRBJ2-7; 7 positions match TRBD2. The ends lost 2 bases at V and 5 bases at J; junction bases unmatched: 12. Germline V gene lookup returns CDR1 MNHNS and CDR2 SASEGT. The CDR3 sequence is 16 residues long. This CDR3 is CASSEILIGTKNEQYF. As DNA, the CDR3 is TGTGCCAGCAGTGAAATCCTCATAGGGACTAAAAACGAGCAGTACTTC.

The CDR3 sequence: CATSRDLLQGRETQYF. Written as DNA, the CDR3 is TGTGCCACCAGCAGAGATCTACTACAGGGGCGAGAGACCCAGTACTTC. V and J are TRBV15 and TRBJ2-5; TRBD1 matches 7 bases. Germline V lookup: CDR1 LNHNV, CDR2 YYDKDF (reference sequence). Germline trimming cut 0 bases from V and 4 bases from J; bases unmatched to any gene: 8. CDR3 length: 16 amino acids.

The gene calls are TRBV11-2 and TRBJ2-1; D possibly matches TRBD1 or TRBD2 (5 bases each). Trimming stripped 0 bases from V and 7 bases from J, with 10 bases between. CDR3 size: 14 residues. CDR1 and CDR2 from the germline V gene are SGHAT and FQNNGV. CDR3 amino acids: CASSLEWGLNEQFF. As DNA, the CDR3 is TGTGCCAGCAGCTTAGAGTGGGGGTTAAATGAGCAGTTCTTC.

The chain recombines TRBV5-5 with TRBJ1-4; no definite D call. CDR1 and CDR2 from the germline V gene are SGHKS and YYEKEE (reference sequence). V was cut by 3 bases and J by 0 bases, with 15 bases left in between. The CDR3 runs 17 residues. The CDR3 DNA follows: TGTGCCAGCAGCTCCGGAGCAGGAACTTCAACTAATGAAAAACTGTTTTTT. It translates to CASSSGAGTSTNEKLFF.

This CDR3 reads CASSFSTGGLNTGELFF. DNA for the CDR3: TGTGCCAGCAGCTTTAGTACAGGCGGACTAAACACCGGGGAGCTGTTTTTT. V is TRBV7-9 and J is TRBJ2-2; TRBD2 is a possible D gene (6 bases). This CDR3 has 17 amino acids. With 3 bases removed from V and 2 bases from J, the gap between germline ends came to 16 bases. The germline CDR1 and CDR2 sequences are SEHNR and FQNEAQ (reference sequence).

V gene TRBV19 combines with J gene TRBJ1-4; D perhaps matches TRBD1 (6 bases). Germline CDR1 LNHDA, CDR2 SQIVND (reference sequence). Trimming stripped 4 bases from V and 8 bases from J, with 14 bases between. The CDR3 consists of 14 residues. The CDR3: CASSTGVLGEKLFF. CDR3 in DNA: TGTGCCAGTAGTACAGGGGTTTTAGGGGAAAAACTGTTTTTT.

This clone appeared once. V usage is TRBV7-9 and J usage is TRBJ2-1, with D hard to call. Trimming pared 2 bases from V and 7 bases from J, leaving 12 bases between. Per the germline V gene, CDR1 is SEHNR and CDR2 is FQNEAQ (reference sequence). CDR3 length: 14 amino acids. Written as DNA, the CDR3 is TGTGCCAGCAGCTTAAGTTCCGGGTGGAATGAGCAGTTCTTC. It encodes CASSLSSGWNEQFF. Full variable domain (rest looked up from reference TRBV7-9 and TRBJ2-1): DTGVSQNPRHKITKRGQNVTFRCDPISEHNRLYWYRQTLGQGPEFLTYFQNEAQLEKSRLLSDRFSAERPKGSFSTLEIQRTEQGDSAMYLCASSLSSGWNEQFFGPGTRLTVL.

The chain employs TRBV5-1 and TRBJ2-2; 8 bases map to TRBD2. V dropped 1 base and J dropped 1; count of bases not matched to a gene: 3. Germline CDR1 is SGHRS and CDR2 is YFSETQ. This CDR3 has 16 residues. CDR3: CASSLSGSGNTGELFF. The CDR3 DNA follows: TGCGCCAGCAGCTTGAGCGGGAGTGGGAACACCGGGGAGCTGTTTTTT. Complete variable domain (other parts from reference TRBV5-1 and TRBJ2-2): KAGVTQTPRYLIKTRGQQVTLSCSPISGHRSVSWYQQTPGQGLQFLFEYFSETQRNKGNFPGRFSGRQFSNSRSEMNVSTLELGDSALYLCASSLSGSGNTGELFFGEGSRLTVL.

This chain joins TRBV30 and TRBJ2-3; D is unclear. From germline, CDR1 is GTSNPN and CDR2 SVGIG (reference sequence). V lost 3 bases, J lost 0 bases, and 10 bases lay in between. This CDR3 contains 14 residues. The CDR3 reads CAWRTLPSTDTQYF. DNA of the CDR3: TGTGCCTGGAGGACACTCCCTAGCACAGATACGCAGTATTTT.

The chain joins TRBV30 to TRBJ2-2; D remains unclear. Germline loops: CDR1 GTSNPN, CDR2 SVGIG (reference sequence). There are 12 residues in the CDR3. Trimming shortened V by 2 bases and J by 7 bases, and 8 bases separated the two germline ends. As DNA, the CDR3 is TGTGCCTGGAGTAAACGTGGCGGGGAGCTGTTTTTT. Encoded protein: CAWSKRGGELFF.

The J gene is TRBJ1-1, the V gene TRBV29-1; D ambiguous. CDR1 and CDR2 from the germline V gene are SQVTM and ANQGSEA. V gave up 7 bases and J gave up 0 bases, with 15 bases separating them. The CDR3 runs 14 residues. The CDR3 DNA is TGCAGCGCCTCACGCGACGGATTGAACACTGAAGCTTTCTTT. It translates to CSASRDGLNTEAFF.

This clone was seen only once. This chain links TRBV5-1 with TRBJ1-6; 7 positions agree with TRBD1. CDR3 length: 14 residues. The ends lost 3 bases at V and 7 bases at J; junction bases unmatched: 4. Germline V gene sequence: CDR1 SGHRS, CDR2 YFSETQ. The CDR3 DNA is TGCGCCAGCAGCTCTAACAGGGGAAATTCACCCCTCCACTTT. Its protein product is CASSSNRGNSPLHF.

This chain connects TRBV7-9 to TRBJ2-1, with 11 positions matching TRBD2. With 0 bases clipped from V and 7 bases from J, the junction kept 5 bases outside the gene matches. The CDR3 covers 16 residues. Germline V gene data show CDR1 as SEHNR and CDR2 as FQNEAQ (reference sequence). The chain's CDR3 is CASSLAWLAGGNEQFF. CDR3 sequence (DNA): TGTGCCAGCAGCTTAGCGTGGCTAGCGGGAGGAAATGAGCAGTTCTTC. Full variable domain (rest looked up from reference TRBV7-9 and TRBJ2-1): DTGVSQNPRHKITKRGQNVTFRCDPISEHNRLYWYRQTLGQGPEFLTYFQNEAQLEKSRLLSDRFSAERPKGSFSTLEIQRTEQGDSAMYLCASSLAWLAGGNEQFFGPGTRLTVL.

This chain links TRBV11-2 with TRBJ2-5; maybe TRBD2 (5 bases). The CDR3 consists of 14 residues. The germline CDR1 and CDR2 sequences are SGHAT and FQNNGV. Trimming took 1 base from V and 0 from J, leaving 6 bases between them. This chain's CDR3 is CASSLGEYQETQYF. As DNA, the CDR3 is TGTGCCAGCAGCTTAGGGGAGTACCAAGAGACCCAGTACTTC.

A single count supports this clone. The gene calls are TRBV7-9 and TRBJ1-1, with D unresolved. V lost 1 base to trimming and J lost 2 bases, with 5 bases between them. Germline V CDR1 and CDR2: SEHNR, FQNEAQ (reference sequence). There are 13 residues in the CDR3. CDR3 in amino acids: CASSLEGNTEAFF. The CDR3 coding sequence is TGTGCCAGCAGCTTAGAAGGCAACACTGAAGCTTTCTTT.

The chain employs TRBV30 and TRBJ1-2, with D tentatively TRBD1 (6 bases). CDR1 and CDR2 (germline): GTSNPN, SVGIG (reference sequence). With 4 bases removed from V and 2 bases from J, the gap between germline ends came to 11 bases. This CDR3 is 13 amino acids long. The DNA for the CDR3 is TGTGCCTGGATTCAGGGGCAGAACTATGGCTACACCTTC. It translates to CAWIQGQNYGYTF.

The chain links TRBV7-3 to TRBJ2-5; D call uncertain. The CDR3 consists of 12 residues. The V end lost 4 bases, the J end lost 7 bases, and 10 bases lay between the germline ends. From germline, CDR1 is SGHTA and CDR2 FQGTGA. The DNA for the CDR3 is TGTGCCAGCAGCTCAGATGACGTGACCCAGTACTTC. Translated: CASSSDDVTQYF.

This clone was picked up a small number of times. In DNA, the CDR3 is TGCGCCAGCAGCTCGGGGACGATCGCTTCCGAGCAGTACTTC. The encoded protein is CASSSGTIASEQYF. The chain combines TRBV5-1 with TRBJ2-7; D might be TRBD1 or TRBD2, each matching 5 bases. This CDR3 region has 14 residues. Germline CDR1 is SGHRS and CDR2 is YFSETQ. V dropped 3 bases and J dropped 6 bases, with 16 bases sitting between them.